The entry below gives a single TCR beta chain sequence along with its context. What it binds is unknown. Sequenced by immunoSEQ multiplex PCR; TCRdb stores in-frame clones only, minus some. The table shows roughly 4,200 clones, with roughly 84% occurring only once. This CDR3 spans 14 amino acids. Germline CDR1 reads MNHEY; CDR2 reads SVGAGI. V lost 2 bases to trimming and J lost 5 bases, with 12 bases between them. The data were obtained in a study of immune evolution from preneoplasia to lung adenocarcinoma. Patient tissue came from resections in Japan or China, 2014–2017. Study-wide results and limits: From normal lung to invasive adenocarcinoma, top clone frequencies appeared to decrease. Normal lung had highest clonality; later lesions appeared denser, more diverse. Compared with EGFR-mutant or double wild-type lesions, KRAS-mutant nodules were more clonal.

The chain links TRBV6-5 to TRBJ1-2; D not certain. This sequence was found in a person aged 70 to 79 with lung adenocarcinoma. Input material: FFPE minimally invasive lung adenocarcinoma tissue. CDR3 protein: CASSYASEAYGYTF. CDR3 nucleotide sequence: TGTGCCAGCAGTTACGCGTCTGAAGCATATGGCTACACCTTC.